The entry below gives a single T cell receptor (beta chain) sequence along with its context. Other DNA sequences from this sample encode an identical CDR3 as well. The sample originates from a study of blood T cell repertoires in COVID-19. Study as a whole: The study drew acute and convalescent COVID-19 samples from the United States, Italy and Spain. T cells, B-cell-depleted T cells, or PBMCs supplied cDNA or gDNA.

Between the trimmed V and J ends, which lost 1 base and 8 bases, there was a span of 8 bases. This CDR3 has 12 residues. Germline assignment: CDR1 LGHDT and CDR2 YNNKEL (reference sequence). Seattle patient enrollment occurred during active infection, with longitudinal follow-up thereafter. Source study methods: Estimation of nucleated cell counts relied on the amplification of reference gene primers. TCRdb keeps only in-frame clones here, not all; method: immunoSEQ multiplex PCR. For V, J and clone size, that table is used; D and trimming come from the DNA. The top ten clones hold about 3.9% of a sample with almost 350,000 clones, roughly 90% of them seen once.

This TCR was recovered from a woman aged 60-70 years with COVID-19, enrolled during active disease. Material: peripheral blood. The chain is built from TRBV3-1 (or the pseudogene TRBV3-2) and TRBJ1-1; D ambiguous. The CDR3: CASSQGLTEAFF. CDR3 DNA: TGTGCCAGCAGCCAAGGTCTCACAGAAGCTTTCTTT.